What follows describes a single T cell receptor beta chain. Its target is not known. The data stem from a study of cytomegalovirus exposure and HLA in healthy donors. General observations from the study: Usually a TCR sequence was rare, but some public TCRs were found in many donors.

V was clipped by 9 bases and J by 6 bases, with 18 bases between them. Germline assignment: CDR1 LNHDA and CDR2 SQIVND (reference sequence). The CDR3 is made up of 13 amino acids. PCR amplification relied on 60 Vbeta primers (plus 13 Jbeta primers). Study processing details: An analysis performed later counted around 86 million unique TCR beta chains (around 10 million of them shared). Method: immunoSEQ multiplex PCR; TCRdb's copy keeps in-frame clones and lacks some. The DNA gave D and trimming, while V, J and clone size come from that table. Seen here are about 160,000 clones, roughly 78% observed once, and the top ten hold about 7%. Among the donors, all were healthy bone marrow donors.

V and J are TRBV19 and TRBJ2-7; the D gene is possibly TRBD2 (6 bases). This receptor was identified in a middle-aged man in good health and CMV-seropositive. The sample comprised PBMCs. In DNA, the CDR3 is TGTGCCAGCGTTAAGTACCAGGGAGGCGAGCAGTACTTC. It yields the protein CASVKYQGGEQYF.